The subject of this entry is one T cell receptor (beta chain). This clonotype was seen more than once but under ten times. This receptor's antigen is unknown. Qualities for individual bases were not recorded, and no much larger clone is one base off. The CDR3 numbers 17 residues from cysteine through phenylalanine. Here the CDR3 DNA is all that survives: 51 bases in frame from base 1. V and J lose 4 bases and 2 bases, and a span of 18 bases separates them. The treatment or condition label here, explained by the study, means: allogeneic hematopoietic cell transplantation with graft depleted of TCRalphabeta T cells and CD19 B cells. The children who served as transplant recipients had been given grafts of TCRalphabeta/CD19-depleted allogeneic hematopoietic cells. These data originate in a study of T-cell reconstitution after alpha-beta-depleted transplantation in children (dated by TCRdb to the mid-2010s). For the wider study: T-cell immune reconstitution after TCRalphabeta/CD19-depleted allogeneic hematopoietic cell transplantation in children was quantitatively tracked in the study by means of TCR repertoire profiling. What the authors observed across the whole study: In some patients, the high TCRbeta diversity seen at day 60 was put down to recipient T cells and intrathymic progenitors that had survived conditioning. Hyperexpanded clone frequencies declined over subsequent months; after one year, T-cell counts and TCRbeta diversity were mostly attributed to newly produced T cells. The apparently early alphabetaT-cell count recovery about two months after transplant was reportedly dependent on only several hundred rapidly expanded clones derived from non-depleted graft cells.

The library was prepared using PCR. The sequencing machine was an Illumina HiSeq 2500. TCR libraries were prepared with molecular barcoding, using unique molecular identifiers to normalize TCRbeta repertoire quantification. TCRdb reanalyzed the raw reads on its own, using fastp at Q25 for trimming and MiXCR for clone calling, and kept in-frame beta chains. Rows with one shared CDR3 protein collapse into an entry with the most common genes and DNA. The sample contains about 220,000 distinct CDR3 sequences, roughly 18% of them found a single time. The ten largest clones represent around two fifths of the sample.

This receptor was obtained from a male patient under 10 years old who had a stem cell transplant for acute lymphoblastic leukemia, so the T cells may come from the graft donor. The chain couples TRBV23-1 to TRBJ2-4; a weak D assignment points to TRBD1 (6 bases agree). TRBV23-1 is an ORF; its function is uncertain. Specimen: PBMCs, mostly from graft donor cells, collected 360 days after TCRalphabeta/CD19-depleted stem cell transplant. In nucleotide form, the sequence is TGCGCCAGCAGTCGGGTCGTTGGGGGCTTAACCAAAAACATTCAGTACTTC. This encodes CASSRVVGGLTKNIQYF.